This T cell receptor (beta chain) was identified during a study of blood T cell repertoires in COVID-19. Study at large: Sites in the United States, Italy and Spain provided acute and convalescent COVID-19 samples. The cDNA or gDNA used as material had been derived from T cells, B-cell-depleted T cells, or PBMCs.

Germline V gene lookup returns CDR1 SGHRS and CDR2 YFSETQ. The J segment lost 5 bases and the V segment lost 4 bases, leaving 12 bases of the junction unmatched. The CDR3 length is 16 residues. Original data processing: Using reference gene primer amplification, nucleated cell counts were estimated. Only in-frame clones appear in the TCRdb table, and some are missing; sequencing was by immunoSEQ multiplex PCR. From that table come the V and J calls and clone size; the DNA was used to work out D and trimming. The sample contains about 490,000 clones, 80% to 90% of which appear only once. This clone was counted once.

Source material: peripheral blood. The origin of this receptor is a human donor in a cohort sampled during active COVID-19. The chain carries TRBV5-1 and TRBJ1-1, with 9 bases identical to TRBD1. The CDR3 region is CASSPTSGTGMTEAFF. The CDR3 nucleotides read TGCGCCAGCAGCCCAACTTCGGGGACAGGGATGACTGAAGCTTTCTTT.